What follows are 27 T cell receptor beta chains derived from one specimen sequenced in a study of T cell responses to AZD1222 COVID-19 vaccine. Measured with immunoSEQ multiplex PCR; TCRdb has only the in-frame clones, and not every one. The data show 60,000 to 90,000 clones, 60% to 85% seen once. The starting material was peripheral blood, obtained 28 days after the second dose of the MenACWY control vaccine. The receptors derive from an adult who received the MenACWY meningococcal vaccine as a control.

This chain uses TRBV9 with TRBJ2-2, with a tentative D call TRBD1 (5 bases). The V end was cut by 0 bases, the J end by 0 bases, with 24 bases between. Germline V lookup: CDR1 SGDLS, CDR2 YYNGEE. This CDR3 spans 21 amino acids. The DNA for the CDR3 is TGTGCCAGCAGCGTAGGAACAGGCGTTCGATTGGGTTTGCCGAACACCGGGGAGCTGTTTTTT. Translation gives CASSVGTGVRLGLPNTGELFF.

J is TRBJ2-1 and V is TRBV21-1; the table's D call, TRBD1, has no DNA check behind it. TRBV21-1 is described as a pseudogene. The length of the CDR3 is 17 residues. The CDR3 bases are TGTGCCAGCAGCAAAGCTCAGGGGCAGAGCTCCTACAATGAGCAGTTCTTC. Protein: CASSKAQGQSSYNEQFF.

Only a few counts were recorded for this clone. This chain connects TRBV12-3 or TRBV12-4 to TRBJ2-7; D unresolved. V was trimmed by 2 bases and J by 6 bases, leaving 8 bases between them. CDR3 length: 12 amino acids. In DNA, the CDR3 is TGTGCCAGCAGTTTAACCACGGGCGAGCAGTACTTC. Amino acid sequence: CASSLTTGEQYF.

V gene TRBV2 combines with J gene TRBJ1-4, with 8 bases identical to TRBD1. From germline, CDR1 is SNHLY and CDR2 FYNNEI. The ends lost 7 bases at V and 7 bases at J; junction bases unmatched: 11. The CDR3 loop spans 15 amino acids. CDR3 DNA sequence: TGTGCCAGCACCCCGAGCGTGCAGGGGGCTGAAAAACTGTTTTTT. As protein: CASTPSVQGAEKLFF.

The J gene is TRBJ2-1, the V gene TRBV5-1; 11 nucleotides align to TRBD2. The germline V gene has CDR1 SGHRS and CDR2 YFSETQ. This CDR3 comprises 17 residues. The ends lost 1 base at V and 1 base at J; junction bases unmatched: 4. CDR3: CASSLTIAGGSYNEQFF. CDR3 nucleotide sequence: TGCGCCAGCAGCTTGACCATAGCGGGGGGGTCCTACAATGAGCAGTTCTTC.

The rearrangement joins TRBV5-1 to TRBJ2-7; weak D call: TRBD1 (6 bases). Germline V CDR1 and CDR2: SGHRS, YFSETQ. This CDR3 has 16 residues. Trimming shortened V by 4 bases and J by 4 bases, and 21 bases separated the two germline ends. The CDR3 coding sequence is TGCGCCAGCAGCCGCCCTATCGACAGGAACCCGTACGAGCAGTACTTC. Encoded protein: CASSRPIDRNPYEQYF.

This clone was seen more than once but under ten times. The rearrangement joins TRBV2 to TRBJ2-6, with TRBD1 matching 11 bases. Trimming removed 9 bases from V and 0 bases from J; junction bases left unmatched: 10. CDR3 size: 18 residues. The V gene's germline CDR1 is SNHLY and CDR2 FYNNEI. CDR3 nucleotide sequence: TGTGCCAGTAGACTTTTTGGACAGGGGGCCTCTGGGGCCAACGTCCTGACTTTC. Amino acid sequence: CASRLFGQGASGANVLTF.

This clone appeared a few times. The gene calls are TRBV28 and TRBJ1-2, with D perhaps matching TRBD1 (6 bases). Germline V CDR1 and CDR2: MDHEN, SYDVKM. V shed 3 bases and J shed 6 bases, with 17 bases lying between them. The CDR3 loop spans 15 amino acids. CDR3 loop: CASSFLVEGGDGYTF. CDR3 sequence (DNA): TGTGCCAGCAGTTTTCTCGTCGAGGGGGGAGATGGCTACACCTTC.

The rearrangement joins TRBV4-1 to TRBJ1-2; TRBD1 might be the D (5 bases). The CDR3 contains 15 residues. Germline CDR1 is MGHRA and CDR2 is YSYEKL. V lost 8 bases to trimming and J lost 0 bases, with 16 bases between them. CDR3 in amino acids: CASSLTASTNYGYTF. The CDR3 bases are TGCGCCAGCTCCCTGACAGCTTCGACTAACTATGGCTACACCTTC.

In nucleotides, the CDR3 is TGCGCCAGCAGCCACGACACTGCGGGCTCCTACAATGAGCAGTTCTTC. Its protein product is CASSHDTAGSYNEQFF. This chain connects TRBV4-3 to TRBJ2-1; TRBD2 might be the D (5 bases). The germline V gene encodes CDR1 LGHNA and CDR2 YSLEER. The length of the CDR3 is 16 residues. V shed 3 bases and J shed 0 bases, with 12 bases lying between them.

The V and J genes are TRBV25-1 and TRBJ2-7, with D maybe TRBD1 (6 bases). The ends were cut back, 5 bases at V and 6 bases at J, with 20 bases in the middle. The germline CDR1 and CDR2 sequences are MGHDK and SYGVNS. This CDR3 comprises 15 residues. This CDR3 is CASSRSGGRSGEQYF. CDR3 in DNA: TGTGCCAGCAGTAGGTCTGGGGGCCGGTCTGGCGAGCAGTACTTC.

The genes are TRBV7-2 and TRBJ2-3, with a tentative D call TRBD2 (6 bases). Germline assignment: CDR1 SGHTA and CDR2 FQGNSA. This CDR3 contains 16 residues. V was trimmed by 5 bases and J by 3 bases, leaving 18 bases between them. In nucleotides, the CDR3 is TGTGCCAGCAGCCCCCCAACTAGCATGTTAACAGATACGCAGTATTTT. Its translation is CASSPPTSMLTDTQYF. The whole variable domain, filled in from reference TRBV7-2 and TRBJ2-3, reads GAGVSQSPSNKVTEKGKDVELRCDPISGHTALYWYRQSLGQGLEFLIYFQGNSAPDKSGLPSDRFSAERTGGSVSTLTIQRTQQEDSAVYLCASSPPTSMLTDTQYFGPGTRLTVL.

The gene calls are TRBV20-1 and TRBJ2-7, with a weak D call TRBD1 (5 bases). The V and J ends lost 3 bases and 3 bases respectively, with 9 bases between them. There are 12 residues in the CDR3. Germline V CDR1 and CDR2: DFQATT, SNEGSKA (reference sequence). The CDR3 is CSASGANYEQYF. The CDR3 nucleotides are TGCAGTGCTAGTGGGGCCAACTACGAGCAGTACTTC.

The chain carries TRBV30 and TRBJ1-3; D gene unclear. V was trimmed by 3 bases and J by 4 bases, leaving 19 bases between them. This CDR3 is built from 16 residues. From germline, CDR1 is GTSNPN and CDR2 SVGIG (reference sequence). In DNA, the CDR3 is TGTGCCTGGAGGGACGACAAAGTTGGAAGGGGAAACACCATATATTTT. It specifies CAWRDDKVGRGNTIYF.

V usage is TRBV5-1 and J usage is TRBJ1-1, with a tentative D call TRBD1 (6 bases). This CDR3 comprises 18 residues. From germline, CDR1 is SGHRS and CDR2 YFSETQ. V gave up 0 bases and J gave up 0 bases, with 18 bases separating them. DNA of the CDR3: TGCGCCAGCAGCTTGGGCTCGGACAGCAATTACATGAACACTGAAGCTTTCTTT. This sequence encodes CASSLGSDSNYMNTEAFF. The variable domain in full, completed from reference TRBV5-1 and TRBJ1-1, reads KAGVTQTPRYLIKTRGQQVTLSCSPISGHRSVSWYQQTPGQGLQFLFEYFSETQRNKGNFPGRFSGRQFSNSRSEMNVSTLELGDSALYLCASSLGSDSNYMNTEAFFGQGTRLTVV.

The gene calls are TRBV4-3 and TRBJ1-2, with D perhaps TRBD1 (6 bases). V was pared by 0 bases and J by 4 bases, with 21 bases between. The CDR3 loop spans 18 amino acids. Germline values: CDR1 LGHNA, CDR2 YSLEER. DNA of the CDR3: TGCGCCAGCAGCCAAGATACGGGAACAGGGATTTCGAGCTATGGCTACACCTTC. Its translation: CASSQDTGTGISSYGYTF.

Written as DNA, the CDR3 is TGTGCCAGCAGCGCGGGACAGGGTAATAATGAGCAGTTCTTC. This codes for CASSAGQGNNEQFF. The V and J genes are TRBV9 and TRBJ2-1; 9 nucleotides align to TRBD1. Germline V lookup: CDR1 SGDLS, CDR2 YYNGEE. The CDR3 spans 14 residues. V was clipped by 3 bases and J by 7 bases; unmatched bases: 5.

This chain joins TRBV30 and TRBJ1-1; D remains unclear. CDR3 length: 13 residues. V was trimmed by 2 bases and J by 6 bases, leaving 13 bases between them. Germline CDR1 is GTSNPN and CDR2 is SVGIG (reference sequence). This chain's CDR3 is CAWSPNLVAEAFF. CDR3 DNA: TGTGCCTGGAGTCCCAATTTGGTGGCTGAAGCTTTCTTT.

The chain combines TRBV7-8 with TRBJ1-5; perhaps TRBD1 as D (6 bases). V was clipped by 1 base and J by 7 bases, with 14 bases between them. The CDR3 runs to 15 residues. Germline CDR1 SGHVS, CDR2 FQNEAQ. In nucleotides, the CDR3 is TGTGCCAGCAGCTTAGAGGGGGGAGCCGGGCAGCCCCAGCATTTT. Encoded protein: CASSLEGGAGQPQHF.

The chain couples TRBV6-5 to TRBJ2-7; tentative D call: TRBD2 (5 bases). V lost 10 bases to trimming and J lost 3 bases, with 16 bases between them. The CDR3 totals 13 residues. Germline-derived CDR1 and CDR2 are MNHEY and SVGAGI. The DNA of the CDR3 is TGTGCCATCACCCTGGGAGTAGTCTACGAGCAGTACTTC. Translation: CAITLGVVYEQYF.

Notes on this clone: One end of the junction fails to match germline, which may point to a read error. The chain is built from TRBV7-7 and TRBJ2-5; D remains unclear. The CDR3 contains 14 residues. Germline CDR1 reads SSHAT; CDR2 reads FNYEAQ (reference sequence). Written as DNA, the CDR3 is TGTGCTAGCAGCTTCCCCGCGGTATCGGAGACCCAGTACTTC. Protein sequence: CASSFPAVSETQYF.

The table lists this clone with a count of one. The chain recombines TRBV5-8 with TRBJ2-4, with D hard to call. Germline CDR1 and CDR2: SGHTS and YDEGEE. The V and J ends lost 0 bases and 8 bases respectively, with 15 bases between them. The CDR3 is 15 amino acids. CDR3 bases: TGTGCCAGCAGCTTGGACGGCTCCCCGGATGACATTCAGTACTTC. It codes for CASSLDGSPDDIQYF.

The chain uses TRBV29-1 and TRBJ1-1; D gene unclear. Germline assignment: CDR1 SQVTM and CDR2 ANQGSEA. The CDR3 runs to 13 residues. V lost 3 bases, J lost 3 bases, and 11 bases lay in between. The CDR3 bases are TGCAGCGTTGATCAGGACCTATACACTGAAGCTTTCTTT. Translating it yields CSVDQDLYTEAFF.

The gene calls are TRBV19 and TRBJ2-1, with D possibly TRBD1 on 6 matching bases. CDR1 and CDR2 from the germline V gene are LNHDA and SQIVND (reference sequence). CDR3 length equals 14 residues. Trimming pared 5 bases from V and 2 bases from J, leaving 10 bases between. The CDR3 nucleotides read TGTGCCAGTAGTTCAGGGACACCCTACAATGAGCAGTTCTTC. It is translated as CASSSGTPYNEQFF.

V and J are TRBV4-1 and TRBJ1-4; TRBD1 agrees at 7 bases. CDR3 length: 15 amino acids. Trimming cost V 1 base and J 5 bases; bases outside gene matches: 4. The germline gives CDR1 MGHRA, CDR2 YSYEKL. CDR3 in amino acids: CASSQAGQANEKLFF. The CDR3 region has the DNA TGCGCCAGCAGCCAAGCTGGACAGGCAAATGAAAAACTGTTTTTT.

This chain links TRBV5-1 with TRBJ2-7; TRBD2 agrees at 8 bases. Trimming removed 5 bases from V and 5 bases from J; junction bases left unmatched: 9. From germline, CDR1 is SGHRS and CDR2 YFSETQ. The CDR3 length is 14 residues. The CDR3 here is CASSPSGGAHEQYF. The CDR3 nucleotides are TGCGCCAGCAGTCCCTCCGGGGGGGCACACGAGCAGTACTTC.

This chain connects TRBV20-1 to TRBJ2-7; 9 bases agree with TRBD2. Germline V CDR1 and CDR2: DFQATT, SNEGSKA (reference sequence). Trimming took 3 bases from V and 3 from J; bases not matched to a gene: 12. CDR3 size: 16 residues. The CDR3 DNA sequence: TGCAGTGCTAGTAAGCTCCTGGCGGGAGGGTTCTACGAGCAGTACTTC. The encoded protein is CSASKLLAGGFYEQYF.